The following is a TCR beta chain sequence with its context. Its antigen is currently unknown. The data derive from a study of T cell responses to AZD1222 COVID-19 vaccine. Study-wide points: A mostly white British donor set with more females was recruited, and clonal diversity was possibly underestimated. Spike-specific TCR breadth rose after two AZD1222 doses, and depth rose as well. Close to half of all spike-specific TCRs reportedly target regions of the variants that are unmutated.

Second doses were pooled across both intervals (about 4 or about 12 weeks). Generated by immunoSEQ multiplex PCR, the TCRdb table keeps only in-frame clones and is missing some. Seen here are over 90,000 clones, 92% observed once, and the top ten hold less than 4%. The CDR3 covers 15 residues. Trimming removed 0 bases at V and 2 bases at J, with 12 bases between. CDR1 is SGDLS and CDR2 is YYNGEE in the germline V gene. The chain carries TRBV9 and TRBJ2-7; D is uncertain. This sample comprised peripheral blood, obtained 28 days after the second AZD1222 dose. This TCR derives from an adult who received the AZD1222 COVID-19 vaccine. CDR3 amino acids: CASSVEGGNPYEQYF. The CDR3 region has the DNA TGTGCCAGCAGCGTAGAAGGTGGGAACCCCTACGAGCAGTACTTC.